Below, one TCR beta chain is given with its context. Data came from immunoSEQ multiplex PCR; TCRdb stores just in-frame clones and leaves some out. The table shows fewer than 200,000 clones, with roughly 93% occurring only once. The J segment lost 3 bases and the V segment lost 2 bases, leaving 0 bases of the junction unmatched. Germline lookup yields CDR1 SQVTM and CDR2 ANQGSEA. The CDR3 runs 12 residues. This sample is part of a study of control samples from healthy donors and cancer patients. The chain employs TRBV29-1 and TRBJ2-7; 8 bases fit TRBD1. This TCR came from a woman aged 55-69 years in good health. The sample consisted of blood. CDR3 DNA: TGCAGCGTTGAAACAGGGGGCTACGAGCAGTACTTC. Encoded protein: CSVETGGYEQYF.